These 9 T cell receptor beta chains were sequenced from one sample in a study of a mutant IDH1 vaccine in newly diagnosed glioma. For these TCRs, the target antigens are not known. Time point specified: week 23, last vaccination. Topical imiquimod accompanied each vaccine dose, which consisted of 300 ug of mutant IDH1 20-mer peptide. This table comes from immunoSEQ multiplex PCR, and its TCRdb copy is limited to in-frame clones, with some not included. The repertoire holds around 40,000 clones, with around 76% as singletons. The sample consisted of PBMCs, taken from a glioma patient whose treatment included an IDH1 peptide vaccine. The source is a woman aged 40 to 49 with glioma. Some clones in this sample may be carry-over from other donors' samples.

The chain recombines TRBV6-1 with TRBJ1-5, with D uncertain. The CDR3 loop spans 14 amino acids. CDR1 and CDR2 (germline): MNHNS, SASEGT. V was cut by 6 bases and J by 4 bases, with 13 bases left in between. CDR3 sequence: CASRTEQSNQPQHF. The DNA of the CDR3 is TGTGCCAGCAGGACGGAACAGAGTAATCAGCCCCAGCATTTT.

This chain links TRBV5-8 with TRBJ2-7, with TRBD2 as a possible D gene (6 bases). V was shortened by 7 bases and J by 7 bases, with 12 bases between the two germline ends. Per the germline V gene, CDR1 is SGHTS and CDR2 is YDEGEE. CDR3 length: 11 residues. The CDR3 sequence: CASGRGGEQYF. DNA for the CDR3: TGTGCCAGCGGGCGGGGAGGTGAGCAGTACTTC.

This CDR3 is CASSLGRQPKAFF. Written as DNA, the CDR3 is TGTGCCAGCAGCTTGGGGCGTCAACCGAAAGCTTTCTTT. The chain employs TRBV5-6 and TRBJ1-1; no reliable D call. Germline loops: CDR1 SGHDT, CDR2 YYEEEE. The ends were cut back, 0 bases at V and 9 bases at J, with 12 bases in the middle. The CDR3 extends over 13 amino acids.

The rearrangement joins TRBV5-1 to TRBJ1-4; 9 nucleotides agree with TRBD1. This CDR3 has 16 amino acids. V trimming: 2 bases; J trimming: 5 bases; junction bases outside the gene matches: 7. CDR1 SGHRS and CDR2 YFSETQ come from the germline V gene. The CDR3 is CASSFGGTGRNEKLFF. In DNA, the CDR3 is TGCGCCAGCAGCTTCGGGGGGACAGGGAGGAATGAAAAACTGTTTTTT.

This clone was seen a single time. J is TRBJ2-5 and V is TRBV5-6; D not certain. Trimming took off 4 bases at V and 3 bases at J, with 22 bases between the two ends. The V gene's germline CDR1 is SGHDT and CDR2 YYEEEE. There are 17 residues in the CDR3. Here the CDR3 reads CASSPLTQVELEETQYF. The CDR3 nucleotides read TGTGCCAGCAGCCCCCTGACGCAGGTAGAGCTGGAAGAGACCCAGTACTTC.

CDR3: CASSWADGEAFF. CDR3 DNA: TGTGCCAGCAGCTGGGCGGACGGGGAAGCTTTCTTT. J is TRBJ1-1 and V is TRBV7-9; D unresolved. Germline CDR1 SEHNR, CDR2 FQNEAQ (reference sequence). This CDR3 is built from 12 residues. V was cut by 4 bases and J by 8 bases, with 11 bases left in between.

V is TRBV7-2 and J is TRBJ1-1; no reliable D call. Germline V CDR1 and CDR2: SGHTA, FQGNSA. This CDR3 region has 13 residues. V lost 1 base to trimming and J lost 1 base, with 4 bases between them. The CDR3 sequence: CASSLVPNTEAFF. CDR3 DNA sequence: TGTGCCAGCAGCTTAGTTCCGAACACTGAAGCTTTCTTT.

This rearrangement joins TRBV29-1 to TRBJ1-1; 8 positions match TRBD1. CDR1 SQVTM and CDR2 ANQGSEA come from the germline V gene. The CDR3 runs 13 residues. Germline trimming cut 5 bases from V and 1 base from J; bases unmatched to any gene: 3. The CDR3, as DNA: TGCAGCGTTTTCGGACAGGGGAACACTGAAGCTTTCTTT. This gives the protein CSVFGQGNTEAFF.

This clone was picked up one time. This sequence joins TRBV7-6 and TRBJ2-3; possibly TRBD2 for D (6 bases). The CDR3 has 14 residues. Per germline, CDR1 SGHVS and CDR2 FNYEAQ. The V and J ends lost 5 bases and 5 bases respectively, with 14 bases between them. The chain's CDR3 is CASSPRDLEDTQYF. The CDR3 coding sequence is TGTGCCAGCAGCCCCCGGGACTTAGAAGATACGCAGTATTTT. Full variable domain (missing parts from reference TRBV7-6 and TRBJ2-3): GAGVSQSPRYKVTKRGQDVALRCDPISGHVSLYWYRQALGQGPEFLTYFNYEAQQDKSGLPNDRFSAERPEGSISTLTIQRTEQRDSAMYRCASSPRDLEDTQYFGPGTRLTVL.